These T cell receptor beta chains were read from a single sample in a study of T cell responses to AZD1222 COVID-19 vaccine. The repertoire was sequenced with immunoSEQ multiplex PCR; TCRdb's copy has only in-frame clones and lacks some. The sample includes 100,000 to 120,000 clones, approximately 90% of them seen just once. Sample: peripheral blood, taken on day 0 of AZD1222 vaccination. Every receptor here comes from an adult in good health. Each CDR3 is given with its conserved first and last residue. A D gene is named only where the DNA matches it firmly. Where a row states a size, it is once, few, many or the class of an expanded clone; other rows omit it.

j_call v_call clone_size d_call cdr3_aa cdr3_nt
TRBJ1-5 TRBV2 . TRBD1 CASSEGGDRGFQPQHF TGTGCCAGCAGTGAAGGGGGGGACAGGGGCTTTCAGCCCCAGCATTTT
TRBJ1-2 TRBV19 . TRBD1 CASSTYRGNYGYTF TGTGCCAGTAGTACTTACAGGGGCAACTATGGCTACACCTTC
TRBJ1-6 TRBV3-1/TRBV3-2 few . CASSQAVGKSPLHF TGTGCCAGCAGCCAAGCAGTCGGGAAATCACCCCTCCACTTT
TRBJ1-3 TRBV4-2 . TRBD1 CASTTGWGSGNTIYF TGTGCCAGCACGACAGGGTGGGGCTCTGGAAACACCATATATTTT
TRBJ2-6 TRBV5-8 . . CASREGTVISGANVLTF TGTGCCAGCAGGGAGGGGACGGTAATCTCTGGGGCCAACGTCCTGACTTTC
TRBJ1-4 TRBV30 once . CAWSVPGLREKLFF TGTGCCTGGAGTGTCCCGGGGTTACGGGAAAAACTGTTTTTT
TRBJ2-1 TRBV3-1/TRBV3-2 . TRBD2 CASSQDERGGGEQFF TGTGCCAGCAGCCAAGATGAGCGGGGGGGCGGTGAGCAGTTCTTC
TRBJ1-1 TRBV6-1 . TRBD1 CASSDRQGSAEAFF TGTGCCAGCAGTGATCGACAGGGTTCAGCTGAAGCTTTCTTT
TRBJ2-2 TRBV3-1/TRBV3-2 . . CASRPYNTGELFF TGTGCCAGCAGGCCATACAACACCGGGGAGCTGTTTTTT
TRBJ2-7 TRBV21-1 once . CASSKPLAGGNYEQYF TGTGCCAGCAGCAAACCGCTAGCGGGGGGAAACTACGAGCAGTACTTC
TRBJ2-7 TRBV6-5 . . CASSQGREGEQYF TGTGCCAGCAGCCAGGGAAGGGAAGGCGAGCAGTACTTC
TRBJ2-7 TRBV24-1 . . CATSDPGIGVEQYF TGTGCCACCAGTGACCCCGGGATTGGCGTCGAGCAGTACTTC
TRBJ1-5 TRBV18 . . CASSPQGGYYSNQPQHF TGTGCCAGCTCACCACAGGGGGGTTATTATAGCAATCAGCCCCAGCATTTT
TRBJ2-2 TRBV2 once TRBD1 CASSRTGANTGELFF TGTGCCAGCAGTCGGACAGGGGCGAACACCGGGGAGCTGTTTTTT
TRBJ1-2 TRBV5-1 . . CASSLDGDYGYTF TGCGCCAGCAGCTTGGATGGAGACTATGGCTACACCTTC
TRBJ1-3 TRBV5-4 . . CASSLWASGNTIYF TGTGCCAGCAGCTTGTGGGCCTCTGGAAACACCATATATTTT
TRBJ1-1 TRBV29-1 . . CSVERHPNTEAFF TGCAGCGTTGAAAGACACCCGAACACTGAAGCTTTCTTT
TRBJ2-7 TRBV14 . . CASSQLQGSEQYF TGTGCCAGCAGCCAACTCCAGGGCTCCGAGCAGTACTTC
TRBJ1-5 TRBV19 . . CASSSGLAGPQHF TGTGCCAGTAGTAGTGGTTTGGCGGGGCCCCAGCATTTT
TRBJ1-5 TRBV3-1/TRBV3-2 . . CASSQDRAQSWPQHF TGTGCCAGCAGCCAAGACAGGGCCCAATCATGGCCCCAGCATTTT
TRBJ1-5 TRBV7-4 . . CASTFRSGGSNQPQHF TGTGCCAGCACCTTCCGCTCGGGGGGGAGCAATCAGCCCCAGCATTTT
TRBJ1-5 TRBV7-9 . . CASSLEGRGSNQPQHF TGTGCCAGCAGCTTGGAGGGGAGGGGTAGCAATCAGCCCCAGCATTTT
TRBJ2-2 TRBV12-3/TRBV12-4 once . CASSLSTSGELFF TGTGCCAGCAGTTTATCTACGTCCGGGGAGCTGTTTTTT
TRBJ2-7 TRBV5-1 . TRBD2 CASSLGAGGDYEQYF TGCGCCAGCAGCTTGGGAGCGGGGGGGGATTACGAGCAGTACTTC
TRBJ1-4 TRBV12-3/TRBV12-4 few . CASSLSTNEKLFF TGTGCCAGCAGTTTATCGACTAATGAAAAACTGTTTTTT
TRBJ2-1 TRBV5-6 . TRBD1 CASSSDRGRIYNEQFF TGTGCCAGCAGCTCCGACAGGGGACGTATCTACAATGAGCAGTTCTTC